The 24 T cell receptor beta chains in this list originate from one sample, sequenced in a study of identifying expanded T cells in peripheral blood. Using immunoSEQ multiplex PCR, the repertoire was profiled, and TCRdb retains in-frame clones only, with some absent. This sample has approximately 140,000 clones, with 86% found just once. Sequenced input: blood. The source is a person aged 18 to 70 in good health.

J is TRBJ2-2 and V is TRBV10-3; TRBD2 might be the D (5 bases). The CDR3 covers 12 residues. The V and J ends lost 7 bases and 7 bases respectively, with 10 bases between them. The germline CDR1 and CDR2 sequences are ENHRY and SYGVKD. The CDR3 region is CAINERGGELFF. The CDR3 nucleotides read TGTGCCATCAACGAACGGGGCGGGGAGCTGTTTTTT.

This clone was detected only once. The chain is built from TRBV28 and TRBJ2-7; D might be TRBD1 (6 bases). The V and J ends lost 10 bases and 4 bases respectively, with 17 bases between them. The CDR3 is 13 residues long. Germline values: CDR1 MDHEN, CDR2 SYDVKM. DNA of the CDR3: TGTGCCACCGTGACAGGCCCCTGGTACGAGCAGTACTTC. Its translation: CATVTGPWYEQYF.

The chain joins TRBV6-5 to TRBJ2-2; perhaps TRBD2 as D (6 bases). The V gene's germline CDR1 is MNHEY and CDR2 SVGAGI. The V end was cut by 0 bases, the J end by 10 bases, with 12 bases between. The CDR3 has 14 residues. The CDR3 DNA reads TGTGCCAGCAGTTACTCGATGGAGGGAAAGGAGCTGTTTTTT. Translation: CASSYSMEGKELFF.

The rearrangement joins TRBV6-4 to TRBJ1-2; no definite D call. From germline, CDR1 is MRHNA and CDR2 SNTAGT. This CDR3 is 12 amino acids long. Trimming left V 2 bases short and J 5 bases short, with 6 bases between. CDR3 in amino acids: CASSDVGYGYTF. Here the CDR3 DNA reads TGTGCCAGCAGTGACGTCGGGTATGGCTACACCTTC.

This rearrangement joins TRBV7-7 to TRBJ2-1, with TRBD2 matching 7 bases. Germline CDR1 is SSHAT and CDR2 is FNYEAQ (reference sequence). V gave up 5 bases and J gave up 2 bases; unmatched junction bases: 6. This CDR3 has 15 residues. The CDR3 loop is CASSPGLGAYNEQFF. DNA of the CDR3: TGTGCCAGCAGCCCTGGACTAGGGGCCTACAATGAGCAGTTCTTC.

This clone was counted a few times. The rearrangement joins TRBV9 to TRBJ2-7; D perhaps matches TRBD2 (5 bases). Germline V gives CDR1 SGDLS, CDR2 YYNGEE. The V end lost 0 bases, the J end lost 5 bases, and 12 bases lay between the germline ends. This CDR3 comprises 14 residues. This chain's CDR3 is CASSVGSKGDEQYF. In DNA, the CDR3 is TGTGCCAGCAGCGTAGGCTCGAAGGGAGACGAGCAGTACTTC.

The gene calls are TRBV5-1 and TRBJ1-3; no clear D gene. The CDR3 totals 13 residues. The V gene's germline CDR1 is SGHRS and CDR2 YFSETQ. V lost 4 bases and J lost 4, with 9 bases in between. The CDR3 protein is CASSPTNGNTIYF. CDR3 nucleotides: TGCGCCAGCAGCCCTACGAACGGAAACACCATATATTTT.

The CDR3 DNA is TGTGCCAGCAGCTTAAACCTTGATACGCAGTATTTT. Translated: CASSLNLDTQYF. V usage is TRBV7-3 and J usage is TRBJ2-3; D is unresolved. The CDR3 consists of 12 residues. Germline CDR1 reads SGHTA; CDR2 reads FQGTGA. V was shortened by 1 base and J by 6 bases, with 5 bases between the two germline ends. The full variable domain, with the rest looked up from reference TRBV7-3 and TRBJ2-3, is GAGVSQTPSNKVTEKGKYVELRCDPISGHTALYWYRQSLGQGPEFLIYFQGTGAADDSGLPNDRFFAVRPEGSVSTLKIQRTERGDSAVYLCASSLNLDTQYFGPGTRLTVL.

The chain uses TRBV11-2 and TRBJ2-1, with D uncertain. The length of the CDR3 is 13 residues. V lost 0 bases and J lost 7, with 7 bases in between. Germline-derived CDR1 and CDR2 are SGHAT and FQNNGV. This chain's CDR3 is CASSLDVANEQFF. The DNA for the CDR3 is TGTGCCAGCAGCTTAGATGTAGCTAATGAGCAGTTCTTC.

The rearrangement joins TRBV5-1 to TRBJ1-2; tentatively, D is TRBD1 (6 bases). The V gene lost 4 bases and the J gene lost 0 bases, with 22 bases spanning the gap. The germline CDR1 and CDR2 sequences are SGHRS and YFSETQ. The CDR3 has 18 amino acids. The CDR3 loop reads CASSRTGTPLDANYGYTF. In DNA form, the CDR3 reads TGCGCCAGCAGCCGTACCGGGACACCTCTCGACGCTAACTATGGCTACACCTTC.

The chain has TRBV5-1 and TRBJ2-6; TRBD1 matches 7 bases. J was trimmed by 4 bases and V by 4 bases; bases with no gene match: 5. The CDR3 extends over 15 amino acids. Germline CDR1 and CDR2: SGHRS and YFSETQ. The CDR3 sequence is CASSQTGSGANVLTF. The DNA for the CDR3 is TGCGCCAGCAGCCAGACAGGGAGCGGGGCCAACGTCCTGACTTTC.

The rearrangement uses TRBV28 and TRBJ1-5; 9 bases line up with TRBD1. The CDR3 length is 15 residues. Germline V gives CDR1 MDHEN, CDR2 SYDVKM. V was pared by 4 bases and J by 5 bases, with 6 bases of the junction left unmatched. The CDR3 reads CASSSRDRVDQPQHF. The CDR3 DNA reads as TGTGCCAGCAGTTCCCGGGACAGGGTGGATCAGCCCCAGCATTTT.

The chain combines TRBV6-6 with TRBJ2-5, with D possibly TRBD1 on 5 matching bases. Germline assignment: CDR1 MNHNY and CDR2 SVGAGI (reference sequence). This CDR3 region has 13 residues. The germline V and J ends were trimmed by 6 bases and 1 base, with 9 bases remaining between them. In DNA form, the CDR3 reads TGTGCCAGCAGGCGGACAAGCCAAGAGACCCAGTACTTC. As protein: CASRRTSQETQYF.

The V call is TRBV11-2, the J call TRBJ2-5; 9 nucleotides agree with TRBD2. The CDR3 covers 15 residues. V lost 3 bases and J lost 5; bases outside the gene matches: 7. Per germline, CDR1 SGHAT and CDR2 FQNNGV. CDR3 nucleotide sequence: TGTGCCAGCAGCTTTAGCGGGGGCACAGGTGAGACCCAGTACTTC. Translating gives CASSFSGGTGETQYF. Combining the CDR3 with reference TRBV11-2 and TRBJ2-5 gives the whole variable domain EAGVAQSPRYKIIEKRQSVAFWCNPISGHATLYWYQQILGQGPKLLIQFQNNGVVDDSQLPKDRFSAERLKGVDSTLKIQPAKLEDSAVYLCASSFSGGTGETQYFGPGTRLLVL.

This rearrangement joins TRBV5-5 to TRBJ2-1, with D possibly matching TRBD2 (6 bases). CDR1 SGHKS and CDR2 YYEKEE come from the germline V gene (reference sequence). Trimming removed 0 bases from V and 0 bases from J, with 7 bases in between. The CDR3 contains 15 residues. CDR3 DNA sequence: TGTGCCAGCAGCTTGGACGGGGGCTCCTACAATGAGCAGTTCTTC. It is translated as CASSLDGGSYNEQFF.

The gene calls are TRBV5-1 and TRBJ2-2; 9 bases map to TRBD1. After removal of 3 bases from V and 4 bases from J, the junction contained 4 bases not matched to a gene. The CDR3 covers 15 residues. Germline CDR1 is SGHRS and CDR2 is YFSETQ. CDR3 in DNA: TGCGCCAGCAGCTCCCGACAGGGGGGCACCGGGGAGCTGTTTTTT. This translates into CASSSRQGGTGELFF.

The rearrangement joins TRBV28 to TRBJ2-5; no clear D gene. V was cut by 2 bases and J by 4 bases, with 14 bases left in between. Per germline, CDR1 MDHEN and CDR2 SYDVKM. There are 15 residues in the CDR3. The CDR3 reads CASSLSRTGRETQYF. Written as DNA, the CDR3 is TGTGCCAGCAGTTTAAGCAGAACTGGACGAGAGACCCAGTACTTC.

The chain's CDR3 is CASSHRDRGPNEQFF. For the CDR3, the DNA is TGTGCCAGCAGTCACCGGGACAGGGGGCCCAATGAGCAGTTCTTC. V and J are TRBV5-4 and TRBJ2-1; 12 bases are a match to TRBD1. The CDR3 is 15 amino acids. The trim removed 5 bases at V and 6 bases at J, leaving 6 bases unmatched. Germline CDR1 and CDR2: SGHNT and YYREEE (reference sequence). The variable domain in full, with the rest retrieved from reference TRBV5-4 and TRBJ2-1, is ETGVTQSPTHLIKTRGQQVTLRCSSQSGHNTVSWYQQALGQGPQFIFQYYREEENGRGNFPPRFSGLQFPNYSSELNVNALELDDSALYLCASSHRDRGPNEQFFGPGTRLTVL.

The gene calls are TRBV5-1 and TRBJ1-3; no clear D gene. Trimming shortened V by 0 bases and J by 0 bases, and 16 bases separated the two germline ends. This CDR3 has 18 amino acids. Germline CDR1 and CDR2: SGHRS and YFSETQ. The DNA for the CDR3 is TGCGCCAGCAGCTTGGAAGGATACGGTAGCTTCTCTGGAAACACCATATATTTT. Protein product: CASSLEGYGSFSGNTIYF. The whole variable domain, remainder taken from reference TRBV5-1 and TRBJ1-3, is KAGVTQTPRYLIKTRGQQVTLSCSPISGHRSVSWYQQTPGQGLQFLFEYFSETQRNKGNFPGRFSGRQFSNSRSEMNVSTLELGDSALYLCASSLEGYGSFSGNTIYFGEGSWLTVV.

This clone was seen just once. This chain connects TRBV7-6 to TRBJ2-5, with 10 bases lining up with TRBD2. In germline, CDR1 is SGHVS, CDR2 FNYEAQ. CDR3 length: 17 amino acids. Unmatched junction bases numbered 9, after V lost 0 bases and J lost 5 bases. CDR3 protein: CASSLAPASGGRETQYF. As DNA, the CDR3 is TGTGCCAGCAGCTTAGCTCCGGCTAGCGGGGGCCGCGAGACCCAGTACTTC.

In regard to this clone: Compared with germline, one end of the junction differs, possibly owing to a read error. The chain couples TRBV10-3 to TRBJ1-1; the match to TRBD1 covers 7 bases. The germline gives CDR1 ENHRY, CDR2 SYGVKD. The CDR3 spans 12 residues. The CDR3 here is CAISGERTGRSF. The CDR3 DNA reads TGTGCCATCAGTGGAGAACGGACAGGCCGTTCCTTT.

This clone came up once. This chain uses TRBV10-2 with TRBJ2-4; maybe TRBD1 (6 bases). This CDR3 has 16 amino acids. The V gene lost 0 bases and the J gene lost 1 base, with 10 bases spanning the gap. Germline-derived CDR1 and CDR2 are WSHSY and SAAADI. CDR3 region: CASSESSGVAKNIQYF. The CDR3 DNA is TGCGCCAGCAGTGAGTCCTCAGGGGTGGCCAAAAACATTCAGTACTTC.

The J gene is TRBJ1-1, the V gene TRBV28; D is ambiguous. The V end lost 7 bases, the J end lost 2 bases, and 11 bases lay between the germline ends. The CDR3 has 13 amino acids. The germline CDR1 and CDR2 sequences are MDHEN and SYDVKM. CDR3 protein: CASIRVGNTEAFF. DNA for the CDR3: TGTGCCAGCATCAGAGTTGGAAACACTGAAGCTTTCTTT.

V is TRBV4-3 and J is TRBJ2-3, with TRBD2 identical over 10 bases. The J segment lost 1 base and the V segment lost 0 bases, leaving 7 bases of the junction unmatched. Germline V lookup: CDR1 LGHNA, CDR2 YSLEER. The CDR3 length is 18 residues. This chain's CDR3 is CASSQDLTSGVGTDTQYF. For the CDR3, the DNA is TGCGCCAGCAGCCAAGATCTCACTAGCGGGGTGGGCACAGATACGCAGTATTTT.